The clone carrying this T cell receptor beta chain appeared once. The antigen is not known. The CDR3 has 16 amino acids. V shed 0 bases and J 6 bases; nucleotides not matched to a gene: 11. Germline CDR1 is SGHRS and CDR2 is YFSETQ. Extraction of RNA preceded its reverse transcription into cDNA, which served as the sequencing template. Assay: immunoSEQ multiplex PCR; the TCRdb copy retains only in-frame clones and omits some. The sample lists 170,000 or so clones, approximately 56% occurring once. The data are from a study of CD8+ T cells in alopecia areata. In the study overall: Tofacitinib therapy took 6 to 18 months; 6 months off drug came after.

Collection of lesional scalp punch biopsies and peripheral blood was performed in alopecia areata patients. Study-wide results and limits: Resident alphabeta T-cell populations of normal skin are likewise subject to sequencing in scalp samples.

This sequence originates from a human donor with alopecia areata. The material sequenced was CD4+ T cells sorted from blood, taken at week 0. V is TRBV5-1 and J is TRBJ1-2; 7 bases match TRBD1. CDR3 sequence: CASSLAGTVKLNGYTF. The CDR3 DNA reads TGCGCCAGCAGCTTGGCCGGGACAGTTAAATTGAATGGCTACACCTTC.